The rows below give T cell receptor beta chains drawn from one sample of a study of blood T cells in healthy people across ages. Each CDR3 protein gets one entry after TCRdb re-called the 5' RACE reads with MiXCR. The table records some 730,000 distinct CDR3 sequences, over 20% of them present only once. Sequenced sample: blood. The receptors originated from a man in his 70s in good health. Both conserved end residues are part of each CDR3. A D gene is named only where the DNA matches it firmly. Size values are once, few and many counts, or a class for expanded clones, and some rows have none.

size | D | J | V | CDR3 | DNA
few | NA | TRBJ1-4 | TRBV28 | CAREEGPDNEKLFF | TGTGCCAGAGAAGAGGGCCCTGATAATGAAAAACTGTTTTTT
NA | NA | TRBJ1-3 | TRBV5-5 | CASSFGDTRNTIYF | TGTGCCAGCAGCTTCGGGGACACTAGAAACACCATATATTTT
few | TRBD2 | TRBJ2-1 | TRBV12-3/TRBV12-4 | CASRGLAGAVF | TGTGCCAGCAGGGGTCTAGCGGGGGCCGTTTTC
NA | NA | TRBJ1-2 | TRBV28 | CVSSLGVYGYTF | TGTGTCAGCAGTTTAGGCGTCTATGGCTACACCTTC
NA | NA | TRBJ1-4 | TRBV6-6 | CASSYPGGVANEKLFF | TGTGCCAGCAGTTACCCCGGGGGGGTGGCTAATGAAAAACTGTTTTTT
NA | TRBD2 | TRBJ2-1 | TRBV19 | CASSSPRLAGGSYNEQFF | TGTGCCAGTAGTAGCCCTCGACTAGCGGGGGGGTCCTACAATGAGCAGTTCTTC
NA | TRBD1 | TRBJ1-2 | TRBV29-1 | CSVRQGGAYGYTF | TGCAGCGTTCGACAGGGTGGGGCCTATGGCTACACCTTC
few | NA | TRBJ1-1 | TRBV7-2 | CASSLSSGLGDTEAFF | TGTGCCAGCAGCTTATCCTCGGGACTGGGGGACACTGAAGCTTTCTTT
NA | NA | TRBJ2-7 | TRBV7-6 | CTSSPGPNYEQYF | TGTACCAGCAGCCCCGGACCCAACTACGAGCAGTACTTC
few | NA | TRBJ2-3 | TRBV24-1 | CATLPSGGSGTDTQYF | TGTGCCACCTTACCGTCGGGGGGCAGCGGCACAGATACGCAGTATTTT
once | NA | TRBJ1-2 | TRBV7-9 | CASSLSRDPNYGYTF | TGTGCCAGCAGCTTAAGTAGAGACCCTAACTATGGCTACACCTTC
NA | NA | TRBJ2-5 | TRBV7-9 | CASSDTGFRETQYF | TGTGCCAGCAGTGATACAGGGTTTCGAGAGACCCAGTACTTC
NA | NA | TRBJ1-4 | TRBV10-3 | CAISSHLEEKLFF | TGTGCCATCTCCTCCCACCTTGAGGAAAAACTGTTTTTT
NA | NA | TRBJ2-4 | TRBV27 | CASSQRQDRALAKNIQYF | TGTGCCAGCAGTCAGCGACAGGACCGAGCCCTAGCCAAAAACATTCAGTACTTC
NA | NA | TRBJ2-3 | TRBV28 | CASSSVGWADTQYF | TGTGCCAGCAGTTCTGTTGGATGGGCAGATACGCAGTATTTT
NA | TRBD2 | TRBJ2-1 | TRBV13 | CASSPTGLAGGHEQFF | TGTGCCAGCAGCCCAACGGGACTAGCGGGAGGCCATGAGCAGTTCTTC
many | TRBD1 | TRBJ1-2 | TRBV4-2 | CASSQDGQGGYGYTF | TGTGCCAGCAGCCAAGACGGACAGGGGGGCTATGGCTACACCTTC
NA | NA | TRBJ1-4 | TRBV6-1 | CASSLEPRPRATNEKLFF | TGTGCCAGCAGTCTTGAACCACGTCCCAGGGCAACTAATGAAAAACTGTTTTTT
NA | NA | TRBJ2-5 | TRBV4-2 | CASSPLYPQETQYF | TGTGCCAGCAGCCCTTTGTACCCCCAAGAGACCCAGTACTTC
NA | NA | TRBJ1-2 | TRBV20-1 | CSAREEPIPNYGYTF | TGCAGTGCTAGAGAAGAGCCAATCCCTAACTATGGCTACACCTTC
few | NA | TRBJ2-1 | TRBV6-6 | CASSPLVYNEQFF | TGTGCCAGCAGTCCTCTCGTCTACAATGAGCAGTTCTTC
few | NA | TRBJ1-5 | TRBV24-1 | CATSYGAHNQPQHF | TGTGCCACCAGTTACGGGGCTCACAATCAGCCCCAGCATTTT
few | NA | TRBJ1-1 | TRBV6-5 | CASSYERDTEAFF | TGTGCCAGCAGTTACGAGAGGGACACTGAAGCTTTCTTT
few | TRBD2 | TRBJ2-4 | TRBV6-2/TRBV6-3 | CASSSATGTTDIQYF | TGTGCCAGCAGTTCCGCCACCGGGACTACGGACATTCAGTACTTC
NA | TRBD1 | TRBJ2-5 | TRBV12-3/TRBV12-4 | CASSWTGDGETQYF | TGTGCCAGCAGCTGGACAGGAGATGGGGAGACCCAGTACTTC
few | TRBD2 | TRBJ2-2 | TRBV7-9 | CASSLLAENTGELFF | TGTGCCAGCAGCTTACTAGCGGAAAACACCGGGGAGCTGTTTTTT